This T cell receptor (beta chain) stems from a study of post-analysis software for immune sequencing data. The CDR3 is made up of 12 amino acids. Trimming took 7 bases from V and 7 from J; bases not matched to a gene: 7. Germline V gene lookup returns CDR1 SGDLS and CDR2 YYNGEE. cDNA libraries for TCR beta contained unique molecular identifiers. TCRdb reprocessed the PCR reads via MiXCR and lists one record per CDR3 protein. Here the sample spans fewer than 600,000 distinct CDR3 sequences, around 40% being singletons. Concerning this clonotype: What it binds is not known.

General study points: Elevated frequency relative to controls characterized a handful of TRBV segments in patients, TRBV5-6, TRBV5-1 and TRBV20-1 among them.

The rearrangement joins TRBV9 to TRBJ1-1; 7 bases map to TRBD1. The sequence came from a girl between 5 and 17 years old with multiple sclerosis. Sequenced material: blood. The CDR3 loop is CASGGTVNEAFF. CDR3 coding DNA: TGTGCCAGCGGAGGGACAGTAAATGAAGCTTTCTTT.